The clone carrying this T cell receptor (beta chain) has a count of ten or more. Its specificity is not known. This sample is part of a study of T cell repertoires in cytomegalovirus infection. Study as a whole: Signatures in public TCR beta sequences pointed to both CMV infection and matching HLA type. General study findings and limits: HLA-C-restricted CMV clonotypes gave the most frequent clonotype in two of eight donors.

The germline V and J ends were trimmed by 1 base and 11 bases, with 17 bases remaining between them. CDR3 length: 14 residues. In germline, CDR1 is SGHTA, CDR2 FQGNSA. TCRdb re-derived calls from the reads in MiXCR, one entry per CDR3 protein. The sample consists of some 300,000 distinct CDR3 sequences, around 15% of them appearing once. Sample: PBMCs. The source is a human donor in good health (CMV status not recorded). Some clones in this sample may be carry-over from other donors' samples. The rearrangement uses TRBV7-2 and TRBJ1-1; D might be TRBD1 (5 bases). Here the CDR3 reads CASSLGGRGVRAFF. CDR3 DNA sequence: TGTGCCAGCAGCTTAGGGGGGAGAGGCGTGAGGGCTTTCTTT.